This T cell receptor (beta chain) was recovered during a study of cytomegalovirus exposure and HLA in healthy donors. Whole-study findings and limits: Roughly uniform depth of sequencing across donors was assumed in presence/absence analyses. According to the study, 150 to 200 TCR beta chains were cytomegalovirus-associated. Rarity held for most TCR sequences, but there were some public TCRs that occurred in many donors.

PCR was performed using 60 Vbeta and 13 Jbeta primers. Measured with immunoSEQ multiplex PCR; TCRdb has only the in-frame clones, and not every one. The profile shows 100,000 or so clones, more than 60% of them singletons. As to this clone: Its antigen is not identified.

Germline CDR1 and CDR2: SGHAT and FQNNGV. The CDR3 is 13 residues long. Trimming took off 5 bases at V and 2 bases at J, with 9 bases between the two ends. The source of this sequence is a man aged 25-40 years in good health and CMV-seronegative. The V call is TRBV11-2, the J call TRBJ1-2; D is unresolved. The sequencing input was PBMCs. For the CDR3, the DNA is TGTGCCAGCAGCCCCGGCGGGAACTATGGCTACACCTTC. Protein sequence: CASSPGGNYGYTF. Combining the CDR3 with reference TRBV11-2 and TRBJ1-2 gives the whole variable domain EAGVAQSPRYKIIEKRQSVAFWCNPISGHATLYWYQQILGQGPKLLIQFQNNGVVDDSQLPKDRFSAERLKGVDSTLKIQPAKLEDSAVYLCASSPGGNYGYTFGSGTRLTVV.